A selection of T cell receptor beta chains follows, all from one sample in a study of blood T cell repertoires in COVID-19. Method: immunoSEQ multiplex PCR; TCRdb's copy keeps in-frame clones and lacks some. The sample has 310,000 or so clones; around 90% are singletons. The sample consisted of peripheral blood. These receptors all come from a man aged 25 to 40 with COVID-19, enrolled during active disease. Both conserved end residues are part of each CDR3. D genes are given only for firm matches. The size field is filled for only some rows; it gives once, few, many or a size class.

abundance,j_gene,v_gene,d_gene,CDR3nt,CDR3aa
.,TRBJ2-6,TRBV25-1,TRBD2,TGTGCCAGCAGTGAAAGCGGGGCTGGGGCCAACGTCCTGACTTTC,CASSESGAGANVLTF
.,TRBJ2-1,TRBV7-9,TRBD2,TGTGCCAGCAGCTTAGGTCTAGCGGGAGGGCCCGTCCCCTACAATGAGCAGTTCTTC,CASSLGLAGGPVPYNEQFF
.,TRBJ2-3,TRBV5-1,TRBD1,TGCGCCAGCAGCCCGCACAGGGGAAGCACAGATACGCAGTATTTT,CASSPHRGSTDTQYF
once,TRBJ2-7,TRBV18,TRBD2,TGTGCCAGCTCACCAGCGGGAGCCAGGTCCTACGAGCAGTACTTC,CASSPAGARSYEQYF
.,TRBJ2-7,TRBV28,.,TGTGCCAGCAGTCCAGGGGGGAGTCGCTACGAGCAGTACTTC,CASSPGGSRYEQYF
.,TRBJ1-1,TRBV30,.,TGTGCCTGGAGTCCACGGGCCGGGGGTGGCACTGAAGCTTTCTTT,CAWSPRAGGGTEAFF
.,TRBJ1-1,TRBV27,.,TGTGCCAGCAGAACCCCGGGGGGGAACACTGAAGCTTTCTTT,CASRTPGGNTEAFF
few,TRBJ1-2,TRBV2,.,TGTGCCAGCAGTAGGGGAGGGGACTATGGCTACACCTTC,CASSRGGDYGYTF
.,TRBJ2-2,TRBV7-2,.,TGTGCCAGCAGCTTAGACAGACCTAACACCGGGGAGCTGTTTTTT,CASSLDRPNTGELFF
.,TRBJ1-5,TRBV5-4,.,TGTGCCAGCAGCTTTCCAGGCAATCAGCCCCAGCATTTT,CASSFPGNQPQHF
.,TRBJ1-3,TRBV21-1,.,TGTGCCAGCAGCAAAATCGACAGGGAAGGTTCTGGAAACACCATATATTTT,CASSKIDREGSGNTIYF
.,TRBJ2-1,TRBV6-5,TRBD2,TGTGCCAGCGGGGGACTAGCGGGCTACAATGAGCAGTTCTTC,CASGGLAGYNEQFF
.,TRBJ1-2,TRBV2,TRBD1,TGTGCCAGCAGCGGCACAGGGGGGACGGAGGGCTACACCTTC,CASSGTGGTEGYTF
.,TRBJ2-7,TRBV27,TRBD1,TGTGCCAGCAGTACGGGACAGGGCTACGAGCAGTACTTC,CASSTGQGYEQYF
.,TRBJ1-6,TRBV6-6,TRBD1,TGTGCCAGTGAGGGACAGGGCTCACCCCTCCACTTT,CASEGQGSPLHF
.,TRBJ1-5,TRBV7-3,.,TGTGCCAGCAGCCGAAACGGACAGAATAGCAATCAGCCCCAGCATTTT,CASSRNGQNSNQPQHF
.,TRBJ1-2,TRBV10-3,.,TGTGCCATCAGTGATTTTGGGGGCATTAATGGCTACACCTTC,CAISDFGGINGYTF
.,TRBJ2-7,TRBV19,TRBD1,TGTGCCAGTAGTAGATCCGGACAGGGGATGGGGGAGCAGTACTTC,CASSRSGQGMGEQYF
.,TRBJ2-2,TRBV6-2/TRBV6-3,TRBD1,TGTGCCAGCAGTTCCCTCGGGTGGCAGGGGGCGAACACCGGGGAGCTGTTTTTT,CASSSLGWQGANTGELFF
.,TRBJ1-5,TRBV4-1,.,TGCGCCAGCAGCCCCACTCAGTCAGGGGACAATCAGCCCCAGCATTTT,CASSPTQSGDNQPQHF
.,TRBJ1-2,TRBV27,.,TGTGCCAGCAGTTTTCACACAGGGAGAGGCTACACCTTC,CASSFHTGRGYTF
.,TRBJ2-2,TRBV3-1/TRBV3-2,TRBD1,TGTGCCAGCACCGACAGGGGGTCGACCGGGGAGCTGTTTTTT,CASTDRGSTGELFF
.,TRBJ2-1,TRBV6-2/TRBV6-3,.,TGTGCCAGCAGTTACTCCTGGACTGAACGTAATGAGCAGTTCTTC,CASSYSWTERNEQFF
.,TRBJ2-3,TRBV5-1,TRBD1,TGCGCCAGCAGCTTAGCAGGGGGCCCGGGCACAGATACGCAGTATTTT,CASSLAGGPGTDTQYF
.,TRBJ1-6,TRBV30,.,TGTGCCTGGGGGGGAGACAGGAATTCACCCCTCCACTTT,CAWGGDRNSPLHF
.,TRBJ2-3,TRBV9,TRBD1,TGTGCCAGCAGCGTAGAGGGGGCAGGGAGCACAGATACGCAGTATTTT,CASSVEGAGSTDTQYF
once,TRBJ1-1,TRBV5-1,.,TGCGCCAGCAGCTTGGAGGGAGGAGAGCCCGCTTTCTTT,CASSLEGGEPAFF
.,TRBJ2-2,TRBV4-3,.,TGCGCCAGCAGCCAATATACAGTACGAACCGGGGAGCTGTTTTTT,CASSQYTVRTGELFF
few,TRBJ1-2,TRBV5-4,.,TGTGCCAGCAGCTTCCCTTTCCTTAACTATGGCTACACCTTC,CASSFPFLNYGYTF
once,TRBJ1-2,TRBV2,.,TGTGCCAGCAGTGCAGGACAGCCTCTCTATGGCTACACCTTC,CASSAGQPLYGYTF
.,TRBJ2-5,TRBV7-2,.,TGTGCCAGCAGCTTCGTCAGGGGGGACCAAGAGACCCAGTACTTC,CASSFVRGDQETQYF
.,TRBJ1-4,TRBV6-5,.,TGTGCCAGCAGTTACTACAGGGATCTAACTAATGAAAAACTGTTTTTT,CASSYYRDLTNEKLFF
.,TRBJ1-5,TRBV29-1,TRBD1,TGCAGCGTTCACACCGACAGGGGCGGTCAGCCCCAGCATTTT,CSVHTDRGGQPQHF
.,TRBJ1-1,TRBV7-3,.,TGTGCCAGCAGCTTAGGGGAGCGCACTGAAGCTTTCTTT,CASSLGERTEAFF
.,TRBJ1-1,TRBV5-1,.,TGCGCCAGCAGCTCTCAGGGGTTTAACACTGAAGCTTTCTTT,CASSSQGFNTEAFF
.,TRBJ1-3,TRBV5-1,.,TGCGCCAGCAGCCGCGCCGCGGTAAATGGAAACACCATATATTTT,CASSRAAVNGNTIYF
many,TRBJ2-7,TRBV6-5,.,TGTGCCAGCAGTTACGGCACGCCCCCATACGAGCAGTACTTC,CASSYGTPPYEQYF
once,TRBJ2-1,TRBV20-1,TRBD2,TGCAGTGCTAGTCAGGCTAGCGGGAGATACAATGAGCAGTTCTTC,CSASQASGRYNEQFF
few,TRBJ2-1,TRBV6-4,TRBD2,TGTGCCAGCAGTGACTCGGTGACTAGCGGGACTGAGCAGTTCTTC,CASSDSVTSGTEQFF
.,TRBJ2-7,TRBV7-2,TRBD1,TGTGCCAGCAGCTTAGGACAGGGGCAATCCTACGAGCAGTACTTC,CASSLGQGQSYEQYF
.,TRBJ2-6,TRBV2,.,TGTGCCAGCAGTGACTTCTCTGGGGCCAACGTCCTGACTTTC,CASSDFSGANVLTF